This TCR beta chain is drawn from a study of T-cell reconstitution after alpha-beta-depleted transplantation in children. Findings and limits, study-wide: Where some patients showed high TCRbeta diversity at day 60, it came from recipient T cells and thymic progenitors that had survived. The main origin of T-cell counts and diversity one year after transplant was newly produced T cells. Where alpha-beta T cells came from about two months after transplant was reportedly several hundred expanded graft clones.

Unique molecular identifiers were incorporated when the TCRbeta library was constructed. TCRdb fed the PCR reads into MiXCR, producing one record per CDR3 protein. Here the sample spans a few hundred thousand distinct CDR3 sequences, roughly 13% being singletons. This clonotype was observed a handful of times. What it binds is unknown. V shed 8 bases and J shed 6 bases, with 26 bases lying between them. CDR1 and CDR2 from the germline V gene are SGHTA and FQGNSA. This CDR3 is 17 amino acids long. The receptor comes from a male patient younger than 18 who had a stem cell transplant for acute myeloid leukemia, so the T cells may come from the graft donor. The chain is built from TRBV7-2 and TRBJ2-1, with a tentative D call TRBD1 (5 bases). Sequenced material: PBMCs, mostly from graft donor cells, taken 360 days after TCRalphabeta/CD19-depleted stem cell transplant. In nucleotides, the CDR3 is TGTGCCAGCTTACCCCCGTTGCGGCAGGGTTATCGCAATGAGCAGTTCTTC. It specifies CASLPPLRQGYRNEQFF. Filled out from reference TRBV7-2 and TRBJ2-1, the complete variable domain reads GAGVSQSPSNKVTEKGKDVELRCDPISGHTALYWYRQSLGQGLEFLIYFQGNSAPDKSGLPSDRFSAERTGGSVSTLTIQRTQQEDSAVYLCASLPPLRQGYRNEQFFGPGTRLTVL.